A selection of T cell receptor beta chains follows, all from one sample in a study of T cell repertoires in cytomegalovirus infection. These receptors are not linked to any known antigen. Via MiXCR, TCRdb re-called the reads, giving one row per CDR3 protein. This table has about 900,000 distinct CDR3 sequences, about a third appearing once. The source material was cultured CD8+ T cells from PBMCs, sampled from culture after CMV antigen stimulation. The receptors here all came from a human donor in good health (CMV status not recorded). Some clones in this sample may be carry-over from other donors' samples. CDR3s include the opening cysteine and the closing phenylalanine or tryptophan. The D gene is left open where the match is weak. Expanded clones get a size class; other rows say once, few or many, or leave the size out.

j_gene	d_gene	v_gene	abundance	CDR3nt	CDR3aa
TRBJ2-5	TRBD2	TRBV7-6	many	TGTGCCAGCAGCGCTAGCGGGGGGCAACAAGAGACCCAGTACTTC	CASSASGGQQETQYF
TRBJ2-1	TRBD2	TRBV7-4	.	TGTGCCAGCAGATCAGCGGGGGAGCAGTTCTTC	CASRSAGEQFF
TRBJ2-4	.	TRBV14	.	TGTGCCAGCAGCCAAGATCTTGAAGGGAGGAACATTCAGTACTTC	CASSQDLEGRNIQYF
TRBJ2-5	.	TRBV7-6	few	TGTGCCAGCAGCTTAGACTTCCCTTATGGCAGCCCCGGACGGGAGACCCAGTACTTC	CASSLDFPYGSPGRETQYF
TRBJ2-1	TRBD1	TRBV7-6	many	TGTGCCAGCAGGCCGGGACAGGGGTACAATGAGCAGTTCTTC	CASRPGQGYNEQFF
TRBJ1-5	.	TRBV7-8	.	TGTGCCAGCAGCTCGGCTAGCAATCAGCCCCAGCATTTT	CASSSASNQPQHF
TRBJ1-2	TRBD1	TRBV6-6	many	TGTGCCAGCAGCCAACCGGGACAGGCTAACTATGGCTACACCTTC	CASSQPGQANYGYTF
TRBJ2-3	TRBD2	TRBV5-5	.	TGTGCCAGCAGCTCCCCCCTGCGGGGGGCCGATGGAACAGATACGCAGTATTTT	CASSSPLRGADGTDTQYF
TRBJ1-1	.	TRBV15	.	TGTGCCACCAGCAGATTAACCGGGGGCACTGAAGCTTTCTTT	CATSRLTGGTEAFF
TRBJ1-5	.	TRBV24-1	.	TGTGCCACCAGTGAGGAGGACGTTATGCAGCCCCAGCATTTT	CATSEEDVMQPQHF
TRBJ1-4	.	TRBV7-6	.	TGTGCCAGCAGCCCCCTTCGGCTGTCTAATGAAAAACTGTTTTTT	CASSPLRLSNEKLFF
TRBJ1-1	.	TRBV7-9	many	TGTGCCAGCAGTTTATGGGGCACTGAAGCTTTCTTT	CASSLWGTEAFF
TRBJ2-1	.	TRBV7-6	many	TGTGCCAGCAGCTTATATGGGCCAGACAATGAGCAGTTCTTC	CASSLYGPDNEQFF
TRBJ2-2	.	TRBV7-3	few	TGTGCCAGCAGGATAGACACCGGGGAGCTGTTTTTT	CASRIDTGELFF
TRBJ2-1	.	TRBV7-9	few	TGTGCCAGCAGCTCCCGGGGTTATGAGCAGTTCTTC	CASSSRGYEQFF
TRBJ1-1	.	TRBV6-2/TRBV6-3	many	TGTGCCAGCAGTTACGCACAGCTGACTGAAGCTTTCTTT	CASSYAQLTEAFF
TRBJ1-1	.	TRBV28	few	TGTGCCAGTAAACAGAGACCGATGAACACTGAAGCTTTCTTT	CASKQRPMNTEAFF
TRBJ2-7	TRBD1	TRBV7-6	few	TGTGCCAGCAGCTTAGCGCTCTCGACAGGGGCCTACGAGCAGTACTTC	CASSLALSTGAYEQYF
TRBJ2-7	.	TRBV5-7	.	TGTGCCAGCAGCTTGGTCAGACAGGTTGCCTACGAGCAGTACTTC	CASSLVRQVAYEQYF
TRBJ2-2	TRBD1	TRBV7-8	many	TGTGCCAGCAGCGGGAAACTCGGGACAGGGGTTAACACCGGGGAGCTGTTTTTT	CASSGKLGTGVNTGELFF
TRBJ1-2	.	TRBV10-3	.	TGTGCCATCAGTGAGTCCGTCGGCTACACCTTC	CAISESVGYTF
TRBJ2-1	.	TRBV10-1	few	TGCGCCAGCAGTGAAAAAAGGGGTTCCTACAATGAGCAGTTCTTC	CASSEKRGSYNEQFF
TRBJ1-3	.	TRBV6-1	.	TGTGCCAGCAGTGCGGGACTGGCGGGAAACACCATATATTTT	CASSAGLAGNTIYF
TRBJ1-4	TRBD1	TRBV12-3/TRBV12-4	.	TGTGTCAGCAGTTTAACTGGACAGGGTAGGGATGAAAAACTGTTTTTT	CVSSLTGQGRDEKLFF
TRBJ2-7	.	TRBV7-4	.	TGTGCCAGCAGCTCAGGACAGCATTCCTACGAGCAGTACTTC	CASSSGQHSYEQYF
TRBJ2-1	TRBD2	TRBV12-3/TRBV12-4	.	TGTGCCAGCAGCTCCGTCCTAGCGGCCCACTTCAATGAGCAGTTCTTC	CASSSVLAAHFNEQFF
TRBJ2-3	TRBD2	TRBV20-1	.	TGCAGTGCTAGCCAGACTAGCAGTAGCACAGATACGCAGTATTTT	CSASQTSSSTDTQYF
TRBJ2-3	TRBD2	TRBV25-1	.	TGTGCCAGCAGTACTAGCGGGGGGGCCGACACAGATACGCAGTATTTT	CASSTSGGADTDTQYF
TRBJ1-1	.	TRBV6-6	.	TGTGCCAGCAGTTACCCGGACAGCATGAACGCTGAAGCTTTCTTT	CASSYPDSMNAEAFF
TRBJ1-1	TRBD1	TRBV7-2	many	TGTGCCAGCAGCTCCCGGGACAGAATCGCTGAAGCTTTCTTT	CASSSRDRIAEAFF
TRBJ1-1	.	TRBV4-1	.	TGCGCCAGCAGCCAACCCCTGGACAGCTTCACTGAAGCTTTCTTT	CASSQPLDSFTEAFF
TRBJ1-6	.	TRBV7-6	.	TGTGCCAGCAGCCGGACCGCCGATTCACCCCTCCACTTT	CASSRTADSPLHF
TRBJ1-1	.	TRBV10-1	.	TGCGCCAGCAGTGTGTCGGGAAAAACTGAAGCTTTCTTT	CASSVSGKTEAFF
TRBJ2-4	TRBD2	TRBV27	.	TGTGCCAGCAGTGGCGTGGGACTAGTGGGGGGCGCCAAAAACATTCAGTACTTC	CASSGVGLVGGAKNIQYF
TRBJ1-1	.	TRBV6-1	few	TGTGCCAGCAGTGAAGCCTTGGGGGGGGACATGAACACTGAAGCTTTCTTT	CASSEALGGDMNTEAFF
TRBJ2-1	.	TRBV12-3/TRBV12-4	.	TGTGCCAGCACCCCTAACAGGAGCTCCTACAATGAGCAGTTCTTC	CASTPNRSSYNEQFF
TRBJ2-5	TRBD1	TRBV24-1	.	TGTGCCACCAGTGGACCCCAGGACAGGGATAATTTACAAGAGACCCAGTACTTC	CATSGPQDRDNLQETQYF
TRBJ2-1	.	TRBV4-2	.	TGTGTCAGCAGCCGTGGGGGGGCCTGGAATGAGCAGTTCTTC	CVSSRGGAWNEQFF
TRBJ1-1	.	TRBV4-2	few	TGTGCCAGCAGCCAAGAAGGGGCGGACACTGAAGCTTTCTTT	CASSQEGADTEAFF
TRBJ2-5	.	TRBV12-3/TRBV12-4	few	TGTGCCAGCAGTTTAAGAGGGGAGCAAGAGACCCAGTACTTC	CASSLRGEQETQYF
TRBJ2-7	TRBD1	TRBV7-2	many	TGTGCCAGCAGCTCGGGCAATTACAGGGGGCGGTACGAGCAGTACTTC	CASSSGNYRGRYEQYF
TRBJ2-1	.	TRBV5-1	.	TGCGCCAGCAGCTTGGCCGTTGGGAACGATGAGCAGTTCTTC	CASSLAVGNDEQFF
TRBJ2-5	.	TRBV7-2	.	TGTGCCAGCAGCTTCCGGGAAGGTTTGCGGTCACAAGAGTCCCAGTACTTC	CASSFREGLRSQESQYF
TRBJ2-7	.	TRBV6-6	.	TGTGCCAACAGTTATCCAAACAGGGCGATGGGGTCCTACGAGCAGTACTTC	CANSYPNRAMGSYEQYF
TRBJ2-3	.	TRBV6-1	few	TGTGCCATCAACGGACAGTTCCGGGAAGATACGCAGTATTTT	CAINGQFREDTQYF
TRBJ2-2	.	TRBV15	.	TGTGCCACCAGCAGCTCCCATCAGGGAAGGAACACCGGGGAGCTGTTTTTT	CATSSSHQGRNTGELFF
TRBJ1-1	.	TRBV7-9	few	TGTGCCAGCAGCTTCGTACAGGGTTCCCGTGAAGCTTTCTTT	CASSFVQGSREAFF
TRBJ1-2	.	TRBV27	.	TGTGCCAGCAGTTTCCGCAAGGAGGAAGGGTCGTATGGCTACACCTTC	CASSFRKEEGSYGYTF
TRBJ2-5	.	TRBV7-2	.	TGTGCCAGCAGCTTAAACTCAGGCCAAGAGACCCAGTACTTC	CASSLNSGQETQYF
TRBJ2-1	.	TRBV11-2	.	TGTGCCAGCAGCTTAGAGGGGGCCGAGAATGAGCAGTTCTTC	CASSLEGAENEQFF
TRBJ2-5	.	TRBV4-3	.	TGCGCCAGCAGCCAAGATACGGGGCGTGACCAGTACTTC	CASSQDTGRDQYF
TRBJ2-1	.	TRBV7-2	many	TGTGCCAGCAGCCCAGGGTGGGGAACCTACAATGAGCAGTTCTTC	CASSPGWGTYNEQFF